This T cell receptor beta chain stems from a study of blood T cell repertoires in COVID-19. The CDR3 covers 16 residues. Germline assignment: CDR1 SQVTM and CDR2 ANQGSEA. V lost 0 bases to trimming and J lost 0 bases; unmatched junction nucleotides: 5. Produced via immunoSEQ multiplex PCR; TCRdb's table is partial and in-frame only. The sample contains some 39,000 clones, 90% to 95% of which appear only once. The sequence was collected from a human donor in a cohort sampled during active COVID-19. The V call is TRBV29-1, the J call TRBJ2-1; 7 nucleotides match TRBD1. The source material was peripheral blood. This CDR3 reads CSVEDPDRDSYNEQFF. DNA of the CDR3: TGCAGCGTTGAAGATCCCGACAGGGACTCCTACAATGAGCAGTTCTTC.